This T cell receptor (beta chain) originates from a study of blood T cell repertoires in COVID-19. Clones were read by immunoSEQ multiplex PCR, and TCRdb kept only the in-frame ones, dropping some. The sample has 250,000 or so clones, around 88% seen once. Participant ages covered roughly 18 to 89 years across about 22 US areas. The CDR3 totals 13 residues. V was shortened by 6 bases and J by 7 bases, with 18 bases between the two germline ends. Germline V gene sequence: CDR1 SQVTM, CDR2 ANQGSEA. This receptor was identified in a woman in her fifties or sixties who had recovered from COVID-19. The gene calls are TRBV29-1 and TRBJ1-1, with a tentative D call TRBD1 (6 bases). Specimen: PBMCs or T cells enriched from blood (not recorded which). In nucleotides, the CDR3 is TGCAGCGTGGATGCCGCCACAGGGCGTGAAGCTTTCTTT. Amino acids: CSVDAATGREAFF.